This T cell receptor (beta chain) was identified during a study of naive and memory T cell subsets. After the first PCR, alpha and beta chain libraries were processed separately. Sequential positive selection took CD4 T cells first, then CD8 T cells. This clonotype showed up many times. The antigen remains unidentified. Notes on the study in general: Naive repertoires, especially CD8, held a few larger clonotypes, possibly memory cells re-expressing CD45RA. In naive cells, over 85% of TCR sequences were seen only once.

An equimolar mix of two oligonucleotides served as the beta constant-region primer for TRBC1 and TRBC2. The ligated cDNA underwent four PCR rounds using SP2 and nested alpha and beta constant-region primers. TCRdb re-analysed the UMI-ligation and nested PCR reads in MiXCR, keeping a single row per CDR3 protein. The sample holds roughly 150,000 distinct CDR3 sequences; 20% to 25% are singletons and the top ten take 0.085% to 0.11%. The V gene end was trimmed by 8 bases and the J gene end by 0 bases; junction bases not matched to a gene: 6. This CDR3 is 15 amino acids long. CDR1 MNHNS and CDR2 SASEGT come from the germline V gene.

This chain joins TRBV6-1 and TRBJ2-1; 8 positions agree with TRBD2. This receptor was taken from a human donor in good health. The specimen sequenced was naive CD4+ T cells from blood. The CDR3 sequence: CASGVAGGSYNEQFF. The CDR3 DNA reads TGTGCCAGCGGGGTGGCGGGAGGCTCCTACAATGAGCAGTTCTTC.